This entry describes one T cell receptor beta chain. Its antigen is undetermined. The repertoire was sequenced with immunoSEQ multiplex PCR; TCRdb's copy has only in-frame clones and lacks some. The sample includes more than 15,000 clones, just over 85% seen only once; the top ten take roughly 12%. Germline V lookup: CDR1 SGHAT, CDR2 FQNNGV. The CDR3 is made up of 14 amino acids. Trimming cost V 1 base and J 4 bases, with 10 bases left between them. The sample comes from a study of lymphopenia after photon versus proton radiotherapy. Study-level findings and limits: Proton therapy kept repertoires fairly stable, unlike photons, which gained effector/memory cells. Better survival with proton therapy was suggested as possible, not demonstrated. A bigger post-nadir fall in TCR diversity correlated inversely with survival time in deceased patients. After the lymphocyte nadir, photon-treated repertoires showed oligoclonal expansion, especially of CD8+ Temra cells.

The sample here was peripheral blood, taken from a patient treated with proton-based radiotherapy. This TCR came from a man between 65 and 79 years old with pancreatic cancer. The rearrangement links TRBV11-2 to TRBJ1-2, with D possibly TRBD1 on 5 matching bases. CDR3 sequence (DNA): TGTGCCAGCAGCTTAGGCAGGGCTAGCTATGGCTACACCTTC. This codes for CASSLGRASYGYTF.